The 8 T cell receptor beta chains listed next were all sequenced from one sample in a study of blood T cell repertoires in COVID-19. The table came from immunoSEQ multiplex PCR; TCRdb's copy has only in-frame clones and leaves some out. The table has some 200,000 clones, around 81% seen once. The material sequenced was PBMCs or T cells enriched from blood (not recorded which). The receptors here all came from a man in his forties who had recovered from COVID-19.

This CDR3 reads CASSKDRGKSGANVLTF. The CDR3 bases are TGTGCCAGTAGTAAGGACAGGGGAAAGTCTGGGGCCAACGTCCTGACTTTC. This chain connects TRBV19 to TRBJ2-6, with 9 nucleotides matching TRBD1. The V gene's germline CDR1 is LNHDA and CDR2 SQIVND (reference sequence). The CDR3 runs to 17 residues. Trimming at V came to 4 bases and at J to 1 base, leaving 5 bases not matched to a gene.

V gene TRBV15 combines with J gene TRBJ2-3, with 9 bases fitting TRBD1. This CDR3 has 17 residues. Germline lookup yields CDR1 LNHNV and CDR2 YYDKDF (reference sequence). V shed 0 bases, J shed 4 bases, and the junction held 8 bases outside the gene matches. The CDR3 protein is CATSRDTLRTGADTQYF. The DNA for the CDR3 is TGTGCCACCAGCAGAGATACCCTAAGGACAGGGGCAGATACGCAGTATTTT.

CDR3 amino acids: CAWDPVAGNFSTEAFF. The CDR3 DNA is TGTGCCTGGGACCCGGTTGCGGGGAATTTTTCCACTGAAGCTTTCTTT. The chain has TRBV30 and TRBJ1-1, with unresolved D. Germline CDR1 reads GTSNPN; CDR2 reads SVGIG (reference sequence). CDR3 length equals 16 residues. Between the trimmed V and J ends, which lost 5 bases and 4 bases, there was a span of 23 bases.

V usage is TRBV5-5 and J usage is TRBJ1-3, with D perhaps TRBD1 (5 bases). V was cut by 3 bases and J by 2 bases, with 9 bases left in between. CDR1 SGHKS and CDR2 YYEKEE come from the germline V gene (reference sequence). The CDR3 has 14 residues. CDR3 sequence (DNA): TGTGCCAGCAGCTCAGGGAAGGCTGGAAACACCATATATTTT. It yields the protein CASSSGKAGNTIYF.

The rearrangement joins TRBV7-9 to TRBJ2-7, with 8 bases fitting TRBD1. Germline assignment: CDR1 SEHNR and CDR2 FQNEAQ (reference sequence). This CDR3 is 18 amino acids long. V gave up 4 bases and J gave up 2 bases; unmatched junction bases: 16. CDR3 in amino acids: CASSSGISRDRTPYEQYF. CDR3 DNA sequence: TGTGCCAGCAGCTCCGGAATTAGCCGGGACAGGACCCCCTACGAGCAGTACTTC. The variable domain in full, completed from reference TRBV7-9 and TRBJ2-7, reads DTGVSQNPRHKITKRGQNVTFRCDPISEHNRLYWYRQTLGQGPEFLTYFQNEAQLEKSRLLSDRFSAERPKGSFSTLEIQRTEQGDSAMYLCASSSGISRDRTPYEQYFGPGTRLTVT.

The chain uses TRBV4-1 and TRBJ2-7, with TRBD1 as a possible D gene (5 bases). CDR1 MGHRA and CDR2 YSYEKL come from the germline V gene. The CDR3 runs to 14 residues. V was shortened by 1 base and J by 3 bases, with 10 bases between the two germline ends. The CDR3 spells CASSQGIRVYEQYF. For the CDR3, the DNA is TGCGCCAGCAGCCAAGGGATCAGGGTCTACGAGCAGTACTTC.

This chain connects TRBV10-2 to TRBJ2-3; 14 positions agree with TRBD2. There are 15 residues in the CDR3. The germline gives CDR1 WSHSY, CDR2 SAAADI. With V trimmed by 6 bases and J by 6 bases, 5 bases remained unmatched. The CDR3 DNA is TGCGCCAGCAGCGCGGGACTAGCGGGGGTGGATACGCAGTATTTT. The encoded protein is CASSAGLAGVDTQYF.

This clone is a singleton in its sample. The J gene is TRBJ1-3, the V gene TRBV28; 8 bases line up with TRBD1. The CDR3 is 15 amino acids. CDR1 is MDHEN, CDR2 SYDVKM, per germline. V lost 6 bases to trimming and J lost 4 bases; unmatched junction nucleotides: 8. CDR3 bases: TGTGCCAGCAGACCGACAGGGGCAATGGGAAACACCATATATTTT. Protein product: CASRPTGAMGNTIYF.